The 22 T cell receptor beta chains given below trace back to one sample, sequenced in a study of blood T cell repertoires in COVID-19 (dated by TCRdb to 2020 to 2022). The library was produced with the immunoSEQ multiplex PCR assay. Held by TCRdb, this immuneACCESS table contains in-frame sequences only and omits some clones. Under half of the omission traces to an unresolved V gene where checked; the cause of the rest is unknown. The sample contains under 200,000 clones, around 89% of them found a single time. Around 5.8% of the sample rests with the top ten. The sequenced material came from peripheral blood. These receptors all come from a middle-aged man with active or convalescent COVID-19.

Here the CDR3 reads CSVGRLGLAEEQYF. CDR3 nucleotides: TGCAGCGTCGGCCGTTTGGGACTAGCAGAGGAGCAGTACTTC. The rearrangement uses TRBV29-1 and TRBJ2-7; TRBD2 aligns across 9 bases. The CDR3 contains 14 residues. The V gene's germline CDR1 is SQVTM and CDR2 ANQGSEA. Germline trimming cut 6 bases from V and 7 bases from J; bases unmatched to any gene: 13.

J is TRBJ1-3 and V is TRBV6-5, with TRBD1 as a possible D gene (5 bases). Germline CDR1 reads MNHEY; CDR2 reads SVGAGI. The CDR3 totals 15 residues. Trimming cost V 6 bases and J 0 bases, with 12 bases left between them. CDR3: CASRTDRDSGNTIYF. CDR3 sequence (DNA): TGTGCCAGCAGAACTGACAGAGACTCTGGAAACACCATATATTTT.

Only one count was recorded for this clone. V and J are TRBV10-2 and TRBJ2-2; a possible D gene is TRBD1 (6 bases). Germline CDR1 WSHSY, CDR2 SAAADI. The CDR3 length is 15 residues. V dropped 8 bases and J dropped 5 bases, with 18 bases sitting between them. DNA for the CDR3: TGCGCCAGCTTTTACGAACAGGGTACAACCGGGGAGCTGTTTTTT. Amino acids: CASFYEQGTTGELFF.

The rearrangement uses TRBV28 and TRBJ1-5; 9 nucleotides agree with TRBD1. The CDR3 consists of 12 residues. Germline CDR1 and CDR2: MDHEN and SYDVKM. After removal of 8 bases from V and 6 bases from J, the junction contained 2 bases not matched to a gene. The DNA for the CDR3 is TGTGCCAGCGGACAGGGGAGTCAGCCCCAGCATTTT. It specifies CASGQGSQPQHF.

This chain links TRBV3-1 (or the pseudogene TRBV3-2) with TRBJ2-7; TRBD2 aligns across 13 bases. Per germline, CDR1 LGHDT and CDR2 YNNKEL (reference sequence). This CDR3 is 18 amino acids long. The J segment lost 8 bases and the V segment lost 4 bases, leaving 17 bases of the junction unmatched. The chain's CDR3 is CASSRTESGLAGEGKQYF. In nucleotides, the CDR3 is TGTGCCAGCAGCCGAACCGAATCCGGACTAGCGGGGGAGGGAAAGCAGTACTTC.

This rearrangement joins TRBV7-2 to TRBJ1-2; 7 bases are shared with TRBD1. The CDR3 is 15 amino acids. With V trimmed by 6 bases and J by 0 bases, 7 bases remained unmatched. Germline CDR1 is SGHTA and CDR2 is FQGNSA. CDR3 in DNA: TGTGCCAGCAGTCGAACAGGGACAGCTAACTATGGCTACACCTTC. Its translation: CASSRTGTANYGYTF.

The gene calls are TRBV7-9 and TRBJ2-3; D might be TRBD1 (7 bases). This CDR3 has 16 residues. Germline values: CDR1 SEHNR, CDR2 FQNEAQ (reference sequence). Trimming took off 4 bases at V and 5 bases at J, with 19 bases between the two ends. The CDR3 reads CASSSLRGVGVDTQYF. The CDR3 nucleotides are TGTGCCAGCAGCTCCCTCAGGGGGGTCGGGGTAGATACGCAGTATTTT.

CDR3 region: CASSSGTTGAEAFF. DNA for the CDR3: TGTGCCAGCAGCTCCGGGACAACGGGTGCTGAAGCTTTCTTT. This chain joins TRBV7-3 and TRBJ1-1, with D possibly matching TRBD1 (6 bases). The CDR3 extends over 14 amino acids. V was shortened by 4 bases and J by 6 bases, with 15 bases between the two germline ends. Germline lookup yields CDR1 SGHTA and CDR2 FQGTGA.

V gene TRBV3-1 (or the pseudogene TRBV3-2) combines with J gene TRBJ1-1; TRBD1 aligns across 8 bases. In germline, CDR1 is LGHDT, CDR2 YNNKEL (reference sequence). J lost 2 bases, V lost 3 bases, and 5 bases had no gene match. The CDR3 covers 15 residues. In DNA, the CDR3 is TGTGCCAGCAGCCAGACAGGGGCCTTTAACACTGAAGCTTTCTTT. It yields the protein CASSQTGAFNTEAFF.

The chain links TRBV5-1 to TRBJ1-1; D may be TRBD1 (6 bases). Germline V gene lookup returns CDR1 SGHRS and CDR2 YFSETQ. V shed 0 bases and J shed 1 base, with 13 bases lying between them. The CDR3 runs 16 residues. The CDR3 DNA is TGCGCCAGCAGCTTGGGGGCAGGGGTGGCGAACACTGAAGCTTTCTTT. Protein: CASSLGAGVANTEAFF.

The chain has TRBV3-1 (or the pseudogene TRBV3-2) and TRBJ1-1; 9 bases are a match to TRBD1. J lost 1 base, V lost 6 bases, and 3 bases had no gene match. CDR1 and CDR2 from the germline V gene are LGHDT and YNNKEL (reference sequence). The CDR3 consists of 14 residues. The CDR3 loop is CASSRDRANTEAFF. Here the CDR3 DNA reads TGTGCCAGCAGTAGGGACAGGGCGAACACTGAAGCTTTCTTT.

The CDR3 protein is CASSLIGGGGEQYF. In DNA form, the CDR3 reads TGTGCCAGCAGCTTAATTGGTGGGGGGGGCGAGCAGTACTTC. The chain employs TRBV5-4 and TRBJ2-7; 7 nucleotides match TRBD2. This CDR3 is built from 14 residues. V lost 2 bases, J lost 6 bases, and 8 bases stayed unmatched. CDR1 and CDR2 (germline): SGHNT, YYREEE (reference sequence).

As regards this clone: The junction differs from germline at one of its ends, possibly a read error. CDR3 region: CASRDRGRTGELFF. The CDR3 DNA reads as TGTGCTAGCAGGGATAGGGGTCGGACCGGGGAGCTGTTTTTT. The chain joins TRBV7-7 to TRBJ2-2; the D gene is possibly TRBD1 (5 bases). Germline CDR1 and CDR2: SSHAT and FNYEAQ (reference sequence). The CDR3 length is 14 residues.

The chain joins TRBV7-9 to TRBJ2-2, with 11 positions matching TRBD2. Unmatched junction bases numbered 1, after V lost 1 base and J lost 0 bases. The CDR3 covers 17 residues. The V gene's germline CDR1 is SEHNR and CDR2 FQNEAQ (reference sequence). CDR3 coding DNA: TGTGCCAGCAGCTTAGGACTAGCGGGATCGAACACCGGGGAGCTGTTTTTT. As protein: CASSLGLAGSNTGELFF.

The DNA for the CDR3 is TGTGCCAGCAGCCCAGGACAGGAAGCTAACTATGGCTACACCTTC. It specifies CASSPGQEANYGYTF. The V and J genes are TRBV7-2 and TRBJ1-2; TRBD1 aligns across 7 bases. The CDR3 is made up of 15 amino acids. V lost 5 bases to trimming and J lost 0 bases; unmatched junction nucleotides: 6. Germline CDR1 SGHTA, CDR2 FQGNSA.

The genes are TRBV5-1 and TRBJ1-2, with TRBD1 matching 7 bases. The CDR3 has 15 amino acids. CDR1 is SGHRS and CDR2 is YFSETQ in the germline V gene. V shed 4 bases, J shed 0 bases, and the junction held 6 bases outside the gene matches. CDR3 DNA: TGCGCCAGCAGCCCCGGGACAGTAGCTAACTATGGCTACACCTTC. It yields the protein CASSPGTVANYGYTF.

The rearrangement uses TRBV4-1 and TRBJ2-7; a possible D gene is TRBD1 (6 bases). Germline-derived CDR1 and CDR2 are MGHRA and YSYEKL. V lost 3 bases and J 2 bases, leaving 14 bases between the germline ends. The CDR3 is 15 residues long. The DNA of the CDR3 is TGCGCCAGCAGCCACCTTCCAGGGGCCCCCTACGAGCAGTACTTC. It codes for CASSHLPGAPYEQYF.

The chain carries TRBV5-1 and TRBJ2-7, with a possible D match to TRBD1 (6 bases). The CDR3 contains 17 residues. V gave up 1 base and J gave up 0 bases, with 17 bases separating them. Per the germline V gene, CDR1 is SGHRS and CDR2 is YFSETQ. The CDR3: CASSLRGQPSLSYEQYF. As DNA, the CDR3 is TGCGCCAGCAGCTTGCGTGGACAGCCTAGTCTCTCCTACGAGCAGTACTTC.

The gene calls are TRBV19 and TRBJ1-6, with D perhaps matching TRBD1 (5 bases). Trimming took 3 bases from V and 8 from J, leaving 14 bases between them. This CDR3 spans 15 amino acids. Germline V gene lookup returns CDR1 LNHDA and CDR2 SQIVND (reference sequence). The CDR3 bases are TGTGCCAGTAGTATCACGCAGGGAAGACATTCACCCCTCCACTTT. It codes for CASSITQGRHSPLHF. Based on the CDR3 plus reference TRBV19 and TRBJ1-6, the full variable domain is DGGITQSPKYLFRKEGQNVTLSCEQNLNHDAMYWYRQDPGQGLRLIYYSQIVNDFQKGDIAEGYSVSREKKESFPLTVTSAQKNPTAFYLCASSITQGRHSPLHFGNGTRLTVT.

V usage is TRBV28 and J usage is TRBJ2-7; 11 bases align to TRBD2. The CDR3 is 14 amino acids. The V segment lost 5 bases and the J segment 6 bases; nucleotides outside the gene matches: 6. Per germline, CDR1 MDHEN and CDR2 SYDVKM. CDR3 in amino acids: CASSGLAGGGEQYF. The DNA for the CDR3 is TGTGCCAGCAGTGGCCTAGCGGGAGGTGGCGAGCAGTACTTC.

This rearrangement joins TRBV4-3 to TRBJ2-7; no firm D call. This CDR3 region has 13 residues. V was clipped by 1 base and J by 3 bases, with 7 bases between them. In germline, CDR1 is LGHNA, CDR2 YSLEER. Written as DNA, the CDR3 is TGCGCCAGCAGCCAAGTCGTCTACTACGAGCAGTACTTC. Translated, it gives CASSQVVYYEQYF.

CDR3 protein: CASSVIKGNGELFF. The CDR3 DNA follows: TGCGCCAGCAGCGTCATTAAGGGGAACGGGGAGCTGTTTTTT. The chain joins TRBV5-1 to TRBJ2-2; maybe TRBD1 (5 bases). The CDR3 is 14 residues long. Trimming took 4 bases from V and 7 from J, leaving 14 bases between them. Germline V gene lookup returns CDR1 SGHRS and CDR2 YFSETQ.